These 30 T cell receptor beta chains came from one sample sequenced in a study of T-cell memory formation after mild COVID-19. One entry per CDR3 protein, called by TCRdb with MiXCR from the 5' RACE reads. This table has about 610,000 distinct CDR3 sequences, roughly 17% appearing once. The sequenced material came from PBMCs or a T cell subset sorted from them (not recorded which). These receptors originate from an adult woman who had mild COVID-19 (a few samples of this study predate the infection). Cell type and time point are not known.

This chain uses TRBV18 with TRBJ2-7; D is unresolved. With 3 bases removed from V and 5 bases from J, the gap between germline ends came to 8 bases. This CDR3 contains 12 residues. Looked up from germline, CDR1 is KGHSH and CDR2 is LQKENI. The CDR3 DNA sequence: TGTGCCAGCTCACCTCAGCAGAACGAGCAGTACTTC. Translating gives CASSPQQNEQYF.

This clonotype showed up just a few times. The V and J genes are TRBV4-3 and TRBJ2-7; D unclear. Germline V gene lookup returns CDR1 LGHNA and CDR2 YSLEER. The CDR3 is made up of 15 amino acids. V dropped 0 bases and J dropped 7 bases, with 16 bases sitting between them. CDR3 residues: CASSQDPWQSGEQYF. CDR3 sequence (DNA): TGCGCCAGCAGCCAAGATCCGTGGCAGTCGGGTGAGCAGTACTTC.

This clonotype showed up many times. The gene calls are TRBV6-5 and TRBJ1-2; TRBD1 matches 9 bases. The CDR3 extends over 15 amino acids. The trim removed 2 bases at V and 4 bases at J, leaving 5 bases unmatched. CDR1 is MNHEY, CDR2 SVGAGI, per germline. The chain's CDR3 is CASSYTGTGIYGYTF. As DNA, the CDR3 is TGTGCCAGCAGTTACACAGGGACAGGGATCTATGGCTACACCTTC.

This clonotype has just a few counts. The rearrangement joins TRBV15 to TRBJ2-7; D call uncertain. V lost 1 base and J lost 2, with 9 bases in between. Germline values: CDR1 LNHNV, CDR2 YYDKDF (reference sequence). The CDR3 is 14 residues long. This CDR3 is CATSRVRETYEQYF. The CDR3 DNA reads as TGTGCCACCAGCAGAGTACGTGAGACCTACGAGCAGTACTTC.

Many counts were recorded for this clonotype. The chain has TRBV15 and TRBJ1-1, with 11 bases aligning to TRBD1. CDR1 is LNHNV and CDR2 is YYDKDF in the germline V gene (reference sequence). J gave up 4 bases and V 4 bases, and 8 bases lay outside the gene matches. CDR3 length: 16 amino acids. The CDR3: CATSTGTGGVSTEAFF. CDR3 coding DNA: TGTGCCACCAGCACCGGGACAGGGGGGGTGAGCACTGAAGCTTTCTTT.

This clonotype showed up just a few times. A much larger clone lies a single base off, so this may be a read error. V and J are TRBV7-2 and TRBJ2-7, with 7 bases matching TRBD1. The CDR3 has 13 residues. Trimming took 3 bases from V and 3 from J; bases not matched to a gene: 2. Germline V gene lookup returns CDR1 SGHTA and CDR2 FQGNSA. The CDR3, as DNA: TGTGCCAGCAGCTTTGGACAGGACTACGAGCAGTACTTC. Translating gives CASSFGQDYEQYF.

The CDR3 coding sequence is TGTGCCAGCAGTTTCAGTCGGAGCGGTGGTGAGCAGTTCTTC. Amino acids: CASSFSRSGGEQFF. This rearrangement joins TRBV12-3 or TRBV12-4 to TRBJ2-1; TRBD2 might be the D (5 bases). Trimming left V 3 bases short and J 9 bases short, with 15 bases between. The CDR3 spans 14 residues.

This clonotype has just a few counts. CDR3 residues: CASRETSWLETQYF. CDR3 DNA sequence: TGTGCCAGCCGGGAGACTAGCTGGTTAGAGACCCAGTACTTC. The V gene is TRBV11-3, the J gene TRBJ2-5; 7 nucleotides line up with TRBD2. This CDR3 has 14 residues. V was clipped by 8 bases and J by 4 bases; unmatched bases: 10. Germline V gene lookup returns CDR1 SGHNT and CDR2 YENEEA.

This chain connects TRBV5-1 to TRBJ1-5, with 7 bases that match TRBD1. There are 15 residues in the CDR3. Germline V gene sequence: CDR1 SGHRS, CDR2 YFSETQ. Germline trimming cut 3 bases from V and 0 bases from J; bases unmatched to any gene: 3. CDR3 amino acids: CASSSGQSSNQPQHF. CDR3 DNA sequence: TGCGCCAGCAGCTCGGGACAGTCTAGCAATCAGCCCCAGCATTTT.

V and J are TRBV18 and TRBJ2-7; 9 bases are a match to TRBD2. The germline gives CDR1 KGHSH, CDR2 LQKENI. V lost 5 bases and J lost 4; bases outside the gene matches: 15. This CDR3 region has 17 residues. The CDR3 coding sequence is TGTGCCAGCTCATCGCCCGGGGTAGCGGGAGTCGGGTACGAGCAGTACTTC. Its protein product is CASSSPGVAGVGYEQYF.

This chain connects TRBV20-1 to TRBJ2-7, with 9 bases that match TRBD2. The CDR3 is made up of 15 amino acids. V was clipped by 6 bases and J by 7 bases; unmatched bases: 16. CDR1 DFQATT and CDR2 SNEGSKA come from the germline V gene (reference sequence). CDR3 amino acids: CSARAALAGTREQYF. CDR3 nucleotides: TGCAGTGCCCGAGCCGCGCTAGCGGGAACACGTGAGCAGTACTTC.

This clonotype was seen only a few times. The chain recombines TRBV6-5 with TRBJ2-7; TRBD1 aligns across 9 bases. The CDR3 is 15 amino acids. CDR1 and CDR2 (germline): MNHEY, SVGAGI. V lost 4 bases and J lost 5; bases outside the gene matches: 9. CDR3 sequence (DNA): TGTGCCAGCAGTTTGGGACAGGGAGGGACCGACGAGCAGTACTTC. This sequence encodes CASSLGQGGTDEQYF.

This clonotype was detected ten times or more. The rearrangement joins TRBV30 to TRBJ2-1; 13 nucleotides line up with TRBD2. This CDR3 spans 17 amino acids. Trimming removed 2 bases from V and 8 bases from J; junction bases left unmatched: 12. Germline assignment: CDR1 GTSNPN and CDR2 SVGIG (reference sequence). CDR3 in amino acids: CAWSRIRTSGSIDEQFF. The CDR3 region has the DNA TGTGCCTGGAGTAGAATAAGGACTAGCGGGAGTATCGATGAGCAGTTCTTC.

This clonotype was detected only a few times. The chain links TRBV11-2 to TRBJ2-1; D perhaps matches TRBD1 (5 bases). The CDR3 has 16 amino acids. Per the germline V gene, CDR1 is SGHAT and CDR2 is FQNNGV. V was cut by 1 base and J by 0 bases, with 10 bases left in between. DNA of the CDR3: TGTGCCAGCAGCTTAGTCCTCCAGGGCTCCTACAATGAGCAGTTCTTC. It is translated as CASSLVLQGSYNEQFF.

This clonotype was seen a handful of times. This sequence joins TRBV7-9 and TRBJ2-3; the match to TRBD2 covers 8 bases. This CDR3 spans 14 amino acids. Germline V gene data show CDR1 as SEHNR and CDR2 as FQNEAQ (reference sequence). The J segment lost 7 bases and the V segment lost 5 bases, leaving 8 bases of the junction unmatched. The chain's CDR3 is CASSVRREDHTQYF. CDR3 coding DNA: TGTGCCAGCAGCGTCCGGCGGGAGGACCATACGCAGTATTTT.

This clonotype was detected many times. The rearrangement uses TRBV7-9 and TRBJ1-2; 7 bases are shared with TRBD1. There are 13 residues in the CDR3. J gave up 7 bases and V 5 bases, and 7 bases lay outside the gene matches. Germline-derived CDR1 and CDR2 are SEHNR and FQNEAQ (reference sequence). Here the CDR3 reads CASSTRRGLGYTF. The CDR3 DNA reads TGTGCCAGCAGCACCCGAAGGGGGCTTGGCTACACCTTC.

This clonotype was counted between two and nine times. The rearrangement uses TRBV12-3 or TRBV12-4 and TRBJ1-5; D possibly corresponds to TRBD1 (5 bases). The length of the CDR3 is 14 residues. Trimming removed 7 bases at V and 6 bases at J, with 16 bases between. CDR3 nucleotide sequence: TGTGCCAGCAACCCTAACGGGGGAGCTCAGCCCCAGCATTTT. Protein product: CASNPNGGAQPQHF.

The CDR3 here is CATAPPVGQGKDEQYF. The CDR3 nucleotides read TGTGCCACCGCGCCCCCCGTGGGACAGGGGAAGGACGAGCAGTACTTC. The V gene is TRBV19, the J gene TRBJ2-7, with 10 bases fitting TRBD1. V trimming: 10 bases; J trimming: 5 bases; junction bases outside the gene matches: 17. There are 16 residues in the CDR3. Germline CDR1 reads LNHDA; CDR2 reads SQIVND (reference sequence). Full variable domain (rest looked up from reference TRBV19 and TRBJ2-7): DGGITQSPKYLFRKEGQNVTLSCEQNLNHDAMYWYRQDPGQGLRLIYYSQIVNDFQKGDIAEGYSVSREKKESFPLTVTSAQKNPTAFYLCATAPPVGQGKDEQYFGPGTRLTVT.

In this sample, this clonotype turned up a few times. The chain has TRBV4-1 and TRBJ1-2, with 7 bases aligning to TRBD1. J gave up 5 bases and V 2 bases, and 14 bases lay outside the gene matches. This CDR3 has 17 residues. The germline V gene has CDR1 MGHRA and CDR2 YSYEKL. CDR3 loop: CASSQKLGTEGKYGYTF. As DNA, the CDR3 is TGCGCCAGCAGCCAAAAACTTGGGACAGAAGGGAAATATGGCTACACCTTC.

This clonotype was observed a handful of times. The junction departs from the called germline gene at one end, perhaps through a read error. The chain is built from TRBV12-3 or TRBV12-4 and TRBJ1-1, with TRBD1 as a possible D gene (5 bases). The CDR3 spans 11 residues. The CDR3 nucleotides read TGTGCCAGCAGTTTGGGGCAGGAGTACTACTTT. Its protein is CASSLGQEYYF.

In this sample, this clonotype turned up a few times. This rearrangement joins TRBV6-5 to TRBJ1-2; unclear D gene. Between the trimmed V and J ends, which lost 5 bases and 6 bases, there was a span of 10 bases. Germline V gene data show CDR1 as MNHEY and CDR2 as SVGAGI. This CDR3 has 12 residues. The CDR3 loop is CASSPGLNGYTF. DNA of the CDR3: TGTGCCAGCAGTCCCGGCCTCAATGGCTACACCTTC.

The chain joins TRBV7-2 to TRBJ2-1, with 14 bases matching TRBD2. Germline values: CDR1 SGHTA, CDR2 FQGNSA. This CDR3 region has 16 residues. The ends lost 1 base at V and 6 bases at J; junction bases unmatched: 2. DNA for the CDR3: TGTGCCAGCAGCTTAGTCGGGACTAGCGGGGGCAATGAGCAGTTCTTC. Its translation is CASSLVGTSGGNEQFF.

The chain combines TRBV12-5 with TRBJ2-1; the match to TRBD2 covers 10 bases. V shed 4 bases and J 5 bases; nucleotides not matched to a gene: 11. The germline V gene has CDR1 LGHNT and CDR2 FRNRAP. This CDR3 has 17 amino acids. The CDR3 coding sequence is TGTGCTAGTGGTTCATTCATACTAGCGGGGCTACACAATGAGCAGTTCTTC. The encoded protein is CASGSFILAGLHNEQFF.

This clonotype was seen ten or more times. The gene calls are TRBV29-1 and TRBJ1-1; D perhaps matches TRBD1 (6 bases). V dropped 4 bases and J dropped 0 bases, with 9 bases sitting between them. This CDR3 is built from 13 residues. Germline lookup yields CDR1 SQVTM and CDR2 ANQGSEA. CDR3 DNA sequence: TGCAGCGTTGTCGGACAGTTGAACACTGAAGCTTTCTTT. Its translation is CSVVGQLNTEAFF.

This clonotype was recorded a few times. J is TRBJ2-1 and V is TRBV3-1; 12 positions match TRBD2. The germline V gene has CDR1 LGHDT and CDR2 YNNKEL (reference sequence). CDR3 length equals 16 residues. The V segment lost 5 bases and the J segment 8 bases; nucleotides outside the gene matches: 10. The CDR3, as DNA: TGTGCCAGCAGCTCGCTAGCGGGAGGGCCAGTTGATGAGCAGTTCTTC. Its protein product is CASSSLAGGPVDEQFF.

The chain recombines TRBV5-6 with TRBJ2-7, with 7 bases identical to TRBD1. The germline gives CDR1 SGHDT, CDR2 YYEEEE. CDR3 length: 14 residues. V was pared by 2 bases and J by 4 bases, with 6 bases of the junction left unmatched. In DNA form, the CDR3 reads TGTGCCAGCAGCTTTGTGGACAGGTCGTACGAGCAGTACTTC. Encoded protein: CASSFVDRSYEQYF.

This clonotype has at least ten counts. V usage is TRBV20-1 and J usage is TRBJ2-1; D might be TRBD2 (6 bases). This CDR3 contains 17 residues. The V gene's germline CDR1 is DFQATT and CDR2 SNEGSKA (reference sequence). Trimming took 0 bases from V and 1 from J, leaving 16 bases between them. CDR3 residues: CSARDLPRDSSYNEQFF. The CDR3 DNA is TGCAGTGCTAGAGACTTACCCCGGGACTCGTCCTACAATGAGCAGTTCTTC.

The CDR3 DNA is TGTGCCAGCAGCAACCGACTAGCGGGTGCAGATACGCAGTATTTT. Translation: CASSNRLAGADTQYF. The chain employs TRBV5-6 and TRBJ2-3; 10 bases are a match to TRBD2. From germline, CDR1 is SGHDT and CDR2 YYEEEE. The CDR3 covers 15 residues. With 4 bases clipped from V and 4 bases from J, the junction kept 6 bases outside the gene matches.

This clonotype showed up many times. V usage is TRBV6-1 and J usage is TRBJ2-5; 7 bases map to TRBD2. V was pared by 6 bases and J by 1 base, with 8 bases of the junction left unmatched. Germline lookup yields CDR1 MNHNS and CDR2 SASEGT. This CDR3 spans 15 amino acids. The CDR3 DNA follows: TGTGCCAGCAGGTCTACCAGCGGGGTCCAAGAGACCCAGTACTTC. This encodes CASRSTSGVQETQYF.

Only a few counts were recorded for this clonotype. The chain combines TRBV20-1 with TRBJ1-1; no clear D gene. The CDR3 consists of 12 residues. Trimming removed 7 bases from V and 1 base from J, with 10 bases in between. Per the germline V gene, CDR1 is DFQATT and CDR2 is SNEGSKA (reference sequence). CDR3 region: CSVATGNTEAFF. The CDR3 DNA sequence: TGCAGTGTTGCGACTGGGAACACTGAAGCTTTCTTT.